The 19 T cell receptor beta chains below all came from one sample that was sequenced in a study of T cell repertoires in cytomegalovirus infection. No antigen has been identified for these receptors. Using its own MiXCR run on the reads, TCRdb lists one record per CDR3 protein. Here the sample spans approximately 910,000 distinct CDR3 sequences, roughly a third being singletons. The material sequenced was cultured CD8+ T cells from PBMCs, taken from culture after CMV antigen stimulation. These receptors came from a human donor in good health (CMV status not recorded). Some clones in this sample may be carry-over from other donors' samples.

The gene calls are TRBV7-9 and TRBJ2-2, with 10 bases identical to TRBD1. CDR3 length equals 16 residues. In germline, CDR1 is SEHNR, CDR2 FQNEAQ (reference sequence). The V and J ends lost 4 bases and 7 bases, in that order; junction bases with no gene match: 9. The CDR3 region has the DNA TGTGCCAGCAGCTCCCGGGACAGGGGCCTGCGCGGGGAGCTGTTTTTT. Translated: CASSSRDRGLRGELFF.

The chain links TRBV20-1 to TRBJ1-2; D is unclear. Germline CDR1 and CDR2: DFQATT and SNEGSKA (reference sequence). The CDR3 extends over 13 amino acids. Trimming shortened V by 5 bases and J by 8 bases, and 18 bases separated the two germline ends. CDR3 loop: CSAPQVPPWGYTF. DNA of the CDR3: TGCAGTGCTCCCCAGGTCCCCCCTTGGGGCTACACCTTC.

The chain joins TRBV14 to TRBJ2-3; 7 bases match TRBD1. The CDR3 has 17 residues. Losses at the gene ends were 1 base for V and 3 bases for J; bases not matched to a gene: 10. Germline loops: CDR1 SGHDN, CDR2 FVKESK. The CDR3 loop reads CASSQGFDRDSTDTQYF. CDR3 bases: TGTGCCAGCAGCCAAGGCTTCGACAGGGATTCGACAGATACGCAGTATTTT.

Ten or more counts support this clonotype. The V and J genes are TRBV20-1 and TRBJ1-1, with no clear D. Trimming cost V 3 bases and J 0 bases, with 20 bases left between them. The CDR3 loop spans 17 amino acids. Germline CDR1 reads DFQATT; CDR2 reads SNEGSKA (reference sequence). CDR3 DNA: TGCAGTGCTAGGAGGAGGGTTTCAACTACTATGAACACTGAAGCTTTCTTT. Encoded protein: CSARRRVSTTMNTEAFF.

The chain combines TRBV6-1 with TRBJ1-2; TRBD1 agrees at 8 bases. CDR1 is MNHNS and CDR2 is SASEGT in the germline V gene. J gave up 7 bases and V 6 bases, and 16 bases lay outside the gene matches. CDR3 length: 16 residues. CDR3 region: CASRDRGGSIFAGYTF. The CDR3, as DNA: TGTGCCAGCAGAGACAGGGGAGGTAGCATTTTTGCTGGCTACACCTTC.

J is TRBJ2-1 and V is TRBV7-6; the match to TRBD2 covers 7 bases. The CDR3 extends over 15 amino acids. V was clipped by 7 bases and J by 2 bases; unmatched bases: 8. Per the germline V gene, CDR1 is SGHVS and CDR2 is FNYEAQ. The CDR3 region is CASTLRGTTYNEQFF. CDR3 bases: TGTGCCAGCACCTTGCGGGGGACTACCTACAATGAGCAGTTCTTC.

There are a few counts of this clonotype. V gene TRBV19 combines with J gene TRBJ1-5; D is ambiguous. V lost 6 bases and J lost 0, with 9 bases in between. This CDR3 has 14 amino acids. Per the germline V gene, CDR1 is LNHDA and CDR2 is SQIVND (reference sequence). CDR3 residues: CASRPADSNQPQHF. CDR3 nucleotide sequence: TGTGCCAGTAGGCCGGCGGATAGCAATCAGCCCCAGCATTTT.

The rearrangement links TRBV4-3 to TRBJ2-1, with D hard to call. Germline-derived CDR1 and CDR2 are LGHNA and YSLEER. CDR3 length: 14 amino acids. Trimming took off 0 bases at V and 8 bases at J, with 11 bases between the two ends. In DNA, the CDR3 is TGCGCCAGCAGCCAAGATGGAACGAGCTATGAGCAGTTCTTC. Amino acid sequence: CASSQDGTSYEQFF.

Many counts were recorded for this clonotype. The chain joins TRBV12-3 or TRBV12-4 to TRBJ1-4; D is unresolved. The CDR3 is 12 residues long. V lost 6 bases and J 7 bases, leaving 9 bases between the germline ends. The CDR3 loop reads CASSHSSEKLFF. In DNA form, the CDR3 reads TGTGCCAGCAGCCACAGTTCTGAAAAACTGTTTTTT.

This clonotype was detected many times. The chain employs TRBV4-1 and TRBJ2-1; a possible D gene is TRBD2 (5 bases). In germline, CDR1 is MGHRA, CDR2 YSYEKL. The CDR3 is 15 residues long. V shed 6 bases and J shed 4 bases, with 16 bases lying between them. The CDR3: CASSRTRTGYNEQFF. CDR3 bases: TGCGCCAGCAGTCGAACTCGGACTGGTTACAATGAGCAGTTCTTC.

This clonotype was seen a handful of times. This sequence joins TRBV4-2 and TRBJ2-5; 9 bases line up with TRBD2. The CDR3 length is 16 residues. Germline CDR1 reads LGHNA; CDR2 reads YNFKEQ. Unmatched junction bases numbered 9, after V lost 2 bases and J lost 5 bases. The CDR3 bases are TGTGCCAGCAGCCAAAGTGGCGGGGGGGCACTGGAGACCCAGTACTTC. Its translation: CASSQSGGGALETQYF.

There are a few counts of this clonotype. This chain joins TRBV11-3 and TRBJ2-1; TRBD2 aligns across 12 bases. After removal of 5 bases from V and 4 bases from J, the junction contained 6 bases not matched to a gene. Germline V gives CDR1 SGHNT, CDR2 YENEEA. The CDR3 covers 16 residues. The CDR3 nucleotides read TGTGCCAGCAGCCCCACTACTAGCGGGGGGTACAATGAGCAGTTCTTC. It is translated as CASSPTTSGGYNEQFF.

This clonotype was picked up many times. This rearrangement joins TRBV7-9 to TRBJ2-1; 9 nucleotides align to TRBD1. This CDR3 has 14 amino acids. The V gene end was trimmed by 5 bases and the J gene end by 7 bases; junction bases not matched to a gene: 6. Germline V CDR1 and CDR2: SEHNR, FQNEAQ (reference sequence). CDR3 sequence: CASSPGTGRNEQFF. The CDR3 nucleotides read TGTGCCAGCAGCCCGGGGACAGGGAGGAATGAGCAGTTCTTC.

This clonotype was detected only a few times. An end of the junction differs from the germline gene, which may be a read error. The rearrangement joins TRBV28 to TRBJ1-1, with a tentative D call TRBD1 (5 bases). There are 12 residues in the CDR3. Germline loops: CDR1 MDHEN, CDR2 SYDVKM. The CDR3 DNA reads as TGTGCCAGCAGTCGGGGCCCCACTGGAGCTTTCTTT. It specifies CASSRGPTGAFF.

The rearrangement uses TRBV19 and TRBJ2-1; a weak D match, TRBD1 (5 bases). V was cut by 5 bases and J by 6 bases, with 14 bases left in between. The CDR3 length is 14 residues. The germline V gene encodes CDR1 LNHDA and CDR2 SQIVND (reference sequence). The DNA of the CDR3 is TGTGCCAGTAGTTACCAGGGAAGCCTCAATGAGCAGTTCTTC. This gives the protein CASSYQGSLNEQFF.

The CDR3 DNA follows: TGTGCCAGCAGTACGTTAGCGGGGGGGTCCTACAATGAGCAGTTCTTC. As protein: CASSTLAGGSYNEQFF. This chain uses TRBV27 with TRBJ2-1, with 11 bases that match TRBD2. Losses at the gene ends were 5 bases for V and 1 base for J; bases not matched to a gene: 4. Germline assignment: CDR1 MNHEY and CDR2 SMNVEV (reference sequence). CDR3 length: 16 amino acids.

The J gene is TRBJ2-1, the V gene TRBV10-3; D unresolved. CDR3 size: 14 residues. Germline V gene data show CDR1 as ENHRY and CDR2 as SYGVKD. V was cut by 2 bases and J by 2 bases, with 7 bases left in between. This CDR3 reads CAISEGNAYNEQFF. The CDR3, as DNA: TGTGCCATCAGTGAGGGCAACGCCTACAATGAGCAGTTCTTC.

In regard to this clonotype: A junction end diverges from the germline sequence, so it may reflect a read error. The chain carries TRBV28 and TRBJ1-1, with TRBD1 matching over 7 bases. This CDR3 has 16 amino acids. Germline CDR1 is MDHEN and CDR2 is SYDVKM. The CDR3 reads CASGFPTTGMNTEAFF. CDR3 DNA sequence: TGTGCCAGCGGTTTCCCCACGACAGGGATGAACACTGAAGCTTTCTTT.

The CDR3 DNA reads TGTGCCAGCAGTTTAGCGGTGACCTATAGCAATCAGCCCCAGCATTTT. Translating it yields CASSLAVTYSNQPQHF. V usage is TRBV12-3 or TRBV12-4 and J usage is TRBJ1-5; the D is unclear. CDR3 size: 16 residues. V was clipped by 0 bases and J by 0 bases, with 9 bases between them.